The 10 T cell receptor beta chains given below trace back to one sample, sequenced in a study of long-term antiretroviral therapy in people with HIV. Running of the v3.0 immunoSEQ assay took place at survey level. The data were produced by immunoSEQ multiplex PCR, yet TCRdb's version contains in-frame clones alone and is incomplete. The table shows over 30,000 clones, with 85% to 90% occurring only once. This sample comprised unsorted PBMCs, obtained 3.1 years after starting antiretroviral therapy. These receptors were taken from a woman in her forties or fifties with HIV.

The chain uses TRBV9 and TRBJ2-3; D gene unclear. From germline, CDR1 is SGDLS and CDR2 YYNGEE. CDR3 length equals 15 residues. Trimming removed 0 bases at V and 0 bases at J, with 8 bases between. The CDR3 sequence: CASSVAIGSTDTQYF. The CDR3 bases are TGTGCCAGCAGCGTAGCCATTGGTAGCACAGATACGCAGTATTTT.

The CDR3 loop is CASSPTGSTEAFF. CDR3 sequence (DNA): TGTGCCAGCAGCCCTACAGGGTCCACTGAAGCTTTCTTT. The V and J genes are TRBV9 and TRBJ1-1, with D perhaps TRBD1 (6 bases). The CDR3 extends over 13 amino acids. Germline loops: CDR1 SGDLS, CDR2 YYNGEE. V was shortened by 4 bases and J by 4 bases, with 11 bases between the two germline ends.

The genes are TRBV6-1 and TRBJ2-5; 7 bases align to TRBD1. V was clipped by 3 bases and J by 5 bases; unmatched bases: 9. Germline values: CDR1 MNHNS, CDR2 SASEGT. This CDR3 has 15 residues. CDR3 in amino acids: CASSDPTGMAETQYF. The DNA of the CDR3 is TGTGCCAGCAGTGACCCGACAGGGATGGCGGAGACCCAGTACTTC.

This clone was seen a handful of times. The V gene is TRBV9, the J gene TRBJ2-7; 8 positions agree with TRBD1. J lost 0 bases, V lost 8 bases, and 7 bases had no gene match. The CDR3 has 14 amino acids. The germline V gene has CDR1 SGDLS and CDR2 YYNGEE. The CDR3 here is CASTPGQDSYEQYF. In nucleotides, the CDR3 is TGTGCCAGTACCCCGGGACAGGACTCCTACGAGCAGTACTTC.

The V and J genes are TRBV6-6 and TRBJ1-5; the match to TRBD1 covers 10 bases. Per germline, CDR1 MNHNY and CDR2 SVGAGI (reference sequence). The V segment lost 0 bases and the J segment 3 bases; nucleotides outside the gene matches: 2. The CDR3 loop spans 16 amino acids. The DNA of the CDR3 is TGTGCCAGCAGTTACTCGACAGGGGGCCACAATCAGCCCCAGCATTTT. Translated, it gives CASSYSTGGHNQPQHF.

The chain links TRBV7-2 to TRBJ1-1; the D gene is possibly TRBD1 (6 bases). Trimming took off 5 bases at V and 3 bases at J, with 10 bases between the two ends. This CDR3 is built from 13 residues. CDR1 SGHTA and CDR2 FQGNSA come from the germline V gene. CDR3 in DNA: TGTGCCAGCAGCGCAAACAGGGACACTGAAGCTTTCTTT. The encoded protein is CASSANRDTEAFF.

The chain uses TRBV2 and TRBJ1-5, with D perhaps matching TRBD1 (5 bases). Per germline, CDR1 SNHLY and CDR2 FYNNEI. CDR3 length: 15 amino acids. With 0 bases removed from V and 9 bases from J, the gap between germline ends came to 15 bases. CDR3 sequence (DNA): TGTGCCAGCAGTGAAGCGCGTGGCAGGGTGGGGCCCCAGCATTTT. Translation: CASSEARGRVGPQHF. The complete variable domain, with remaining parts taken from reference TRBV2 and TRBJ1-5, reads EPEVTQTPSHQVTQMGQEVILRCVPISNHLYFYWYRQILGQKVEFLVSFYNNEISEKSEIFDDQFSVERPDGSNFTLKIRSTKLEDSAMYFCASSEARGRVGPQHFGDGTRLSIL.

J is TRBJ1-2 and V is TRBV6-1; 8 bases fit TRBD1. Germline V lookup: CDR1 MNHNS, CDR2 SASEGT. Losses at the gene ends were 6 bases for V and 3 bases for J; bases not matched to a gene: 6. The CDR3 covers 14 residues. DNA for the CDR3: TGTGCCAGCAGCCGGACAGGGTTTGACTATGGCTACACCTTC. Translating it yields CASSRTGFDYGYTF.

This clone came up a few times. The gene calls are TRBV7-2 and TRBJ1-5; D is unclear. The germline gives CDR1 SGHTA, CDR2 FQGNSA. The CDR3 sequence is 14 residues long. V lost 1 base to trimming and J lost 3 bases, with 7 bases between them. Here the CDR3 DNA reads TGTGCCAGCAGCTTAGAGTATTTCAATCAGCCCCAGCATTTT. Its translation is CASSLEYFNQPQHF.

The CDR3 DNA follows: TGCAGCGTTGAAAACAGGGGTTACACTGAAGCTTTCTTT. Its protein is CSVENRGYTEAFF. The rearrangement links TRBV29-1 to TRBJ1-1; 7 nucleotides line up with TRBD1. The trim removed 2 bases at V and 3 bases at J, leaving 3 bases unmatched. The length of the CDR3 is 13 residues. Germline values: CDR1 SQVTM, CDR2 ANQGSEA.